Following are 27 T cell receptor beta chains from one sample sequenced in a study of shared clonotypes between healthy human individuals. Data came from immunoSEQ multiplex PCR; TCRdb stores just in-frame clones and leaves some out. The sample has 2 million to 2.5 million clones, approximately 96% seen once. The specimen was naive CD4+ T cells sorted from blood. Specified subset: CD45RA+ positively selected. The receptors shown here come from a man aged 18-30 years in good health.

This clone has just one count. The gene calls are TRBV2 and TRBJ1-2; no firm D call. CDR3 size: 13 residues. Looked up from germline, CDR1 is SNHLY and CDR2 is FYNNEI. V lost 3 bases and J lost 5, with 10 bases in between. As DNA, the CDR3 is TGTGCCAGCAGTGATAGGCAGAAATATGGCTACACCTTC. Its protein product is CASSDRQKYGYTF. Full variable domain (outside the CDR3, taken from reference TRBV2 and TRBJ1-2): EPEVTQTPSHQVTQMGQEVILRCVPISNHLYFYWYRQILGQKVEFLVSFYNNEISEKSEIFDDQFSVERPDGSNFTLKIRSTKLEDSAMYFCASSDRQKYGYTFGSGTRLTVV.

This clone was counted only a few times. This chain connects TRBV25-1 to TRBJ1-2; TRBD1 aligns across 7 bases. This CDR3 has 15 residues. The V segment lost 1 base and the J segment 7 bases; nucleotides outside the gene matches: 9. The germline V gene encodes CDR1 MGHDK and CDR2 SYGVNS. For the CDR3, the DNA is TGTGCCAGCAGTGAATCGGGCAGGGGGGAAGGTGGCTACACCTTC. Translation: CASSESGRGEGGYTF.

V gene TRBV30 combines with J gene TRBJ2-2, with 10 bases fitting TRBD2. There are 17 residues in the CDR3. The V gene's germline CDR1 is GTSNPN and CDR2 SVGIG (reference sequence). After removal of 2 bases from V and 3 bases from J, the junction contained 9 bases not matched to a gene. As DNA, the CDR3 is TGTGCCTGGAGTATCACCCGGACTAGCGGACACACCGGGGAGCTGTTTTTT. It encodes CAWSITRTSGHTGELFF.

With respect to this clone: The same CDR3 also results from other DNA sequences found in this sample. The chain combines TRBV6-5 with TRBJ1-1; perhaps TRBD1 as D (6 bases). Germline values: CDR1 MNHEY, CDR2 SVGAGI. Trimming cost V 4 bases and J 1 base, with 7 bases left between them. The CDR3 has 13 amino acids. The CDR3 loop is CASSSGQNTEAFF. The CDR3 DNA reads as TGTGCCAGCAGTTCGGGACAGAACACTGAAGCTTTCTTT.

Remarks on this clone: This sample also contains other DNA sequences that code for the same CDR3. DNA for the CDR3: TGCGCCAGCAGTACAGGGAACACTGAAGCTTTCTTT. Translating gives CASSTGNTEAFF. The chain has TRBV10-1 and TRBJ1-1; TRBD1 is a possible D gene (5 bases). This CDR3 is built from 12 residues. CDR1 is WNHNN and CDR2 is SYGVQD in the germline V gene (reference sequence). Between the trimmed V and J ends, which lost 5 bases and 1 base, there was a span of 5 bases.

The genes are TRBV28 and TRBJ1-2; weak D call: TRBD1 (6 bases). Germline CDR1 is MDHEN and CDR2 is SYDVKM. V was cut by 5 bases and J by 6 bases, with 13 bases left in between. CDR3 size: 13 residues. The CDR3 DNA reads TGTGCCAGCAGTCCCGACAGGTTGCATGGCTACACCTTC. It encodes CASSPDRLHGYTF.

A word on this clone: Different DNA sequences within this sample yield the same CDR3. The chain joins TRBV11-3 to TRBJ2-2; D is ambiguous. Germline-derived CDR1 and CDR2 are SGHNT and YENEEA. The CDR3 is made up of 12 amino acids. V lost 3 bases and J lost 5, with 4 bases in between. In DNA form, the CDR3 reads TGTGCCAGCAGCTTGGGAACCGGGGAGCTGTTTTTT. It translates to CASSLGTGELFF.

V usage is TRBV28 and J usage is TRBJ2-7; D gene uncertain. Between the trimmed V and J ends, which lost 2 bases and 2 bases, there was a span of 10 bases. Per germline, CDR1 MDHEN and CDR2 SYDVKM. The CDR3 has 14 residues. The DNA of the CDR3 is TGTGCCAGCAGTTTACAGGTACCCCCCTACGAGCAGTACTTC. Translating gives CASSLQVPPYEQYF.

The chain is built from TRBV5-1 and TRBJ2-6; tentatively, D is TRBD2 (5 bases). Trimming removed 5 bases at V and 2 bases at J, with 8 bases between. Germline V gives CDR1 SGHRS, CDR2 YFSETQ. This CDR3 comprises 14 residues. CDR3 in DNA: TGCGCCAGCAGTTCAGCGGCTGGGGCCAACGTCCTGACTTTC. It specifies CASSSAAGANVLTF.

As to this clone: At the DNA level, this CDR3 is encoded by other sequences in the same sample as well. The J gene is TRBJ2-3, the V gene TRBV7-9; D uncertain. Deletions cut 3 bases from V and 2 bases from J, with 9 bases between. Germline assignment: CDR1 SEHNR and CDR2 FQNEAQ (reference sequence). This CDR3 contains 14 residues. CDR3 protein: CASSFRTDTDTQYF. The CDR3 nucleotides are TGTGCCAGCAGCTTCCGTACAGACACAGATACGCAGTATTTT. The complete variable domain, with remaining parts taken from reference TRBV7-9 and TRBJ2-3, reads DTGVSQNPRHKITKRGQNVTFRCDPISEHNRLYWYRQTLGQGPEFLTYFQNEAQLEKSRLLSDRFSAERPKGSFSTLEIQRTEQGDSAMYLCASSFRTDTDTQYFGPGTRLTVL.

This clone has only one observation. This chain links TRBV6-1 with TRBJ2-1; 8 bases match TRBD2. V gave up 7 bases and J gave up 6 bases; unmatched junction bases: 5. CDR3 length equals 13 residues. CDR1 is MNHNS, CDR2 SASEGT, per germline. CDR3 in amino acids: CASMQSGGNEQFF. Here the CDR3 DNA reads TGTGCCAGCATGCAAAGCGGGGGCAATGAGCAGTTCTTC.

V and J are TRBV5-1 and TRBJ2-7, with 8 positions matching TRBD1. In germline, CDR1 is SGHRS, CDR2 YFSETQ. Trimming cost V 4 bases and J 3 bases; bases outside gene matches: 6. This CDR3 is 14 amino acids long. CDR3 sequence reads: CASSTWGQVYEQYF. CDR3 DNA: TGCGCCAGCAGCACCTGGGGACAGGTCTACGAGCAGTACTTC.

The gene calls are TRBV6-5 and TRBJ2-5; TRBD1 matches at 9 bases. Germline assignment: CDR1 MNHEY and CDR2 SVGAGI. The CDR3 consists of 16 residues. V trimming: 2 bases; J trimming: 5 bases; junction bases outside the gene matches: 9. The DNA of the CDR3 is TGTGCCAGCAGTTACGCGGGACAGGGTGATTGGGAGACCCAGTACTTC. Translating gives CASSYAGQGDWETQYF.

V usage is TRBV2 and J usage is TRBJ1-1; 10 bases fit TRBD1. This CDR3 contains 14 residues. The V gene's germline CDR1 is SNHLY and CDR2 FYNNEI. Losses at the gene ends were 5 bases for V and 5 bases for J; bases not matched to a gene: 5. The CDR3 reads CASSPPGQGTEAFF. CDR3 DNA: TGTGCCAGCAGTCCCCCGGGACAGGGGACTGAAGCTTTCTTT.

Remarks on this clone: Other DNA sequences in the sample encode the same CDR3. The CDR3 is CASSVALTGELFF. For the CDR3, the DNA is TGTGCCAGCAGCGTAGCTCTCACCGGGGAGCTGTTTTTT. This chain links TRBV9 with TRBJ2-2; D is unclear. From germline, CDR1 is SGDLS and CDR2 YYNGEE. This CDR3 has 13 residues. Trimming stripped 0 bases from V and 4 bases from J, with 4 bases between.

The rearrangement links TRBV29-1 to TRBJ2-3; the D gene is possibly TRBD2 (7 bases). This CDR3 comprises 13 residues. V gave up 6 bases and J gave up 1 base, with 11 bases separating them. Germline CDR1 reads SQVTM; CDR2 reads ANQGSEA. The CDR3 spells CSVGEGGTDTQYF. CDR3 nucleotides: TGCAGCGTCGGGGAGGGGGGCACAGATACGCAGTATTTT.

The CDR3 region is CASRWTGGSSYEQYF. DNA of the CDR3: TGTGCCAGCAGATGGACAGGGGGGAGCTCCTACGAGCAGTACTTC. This sequence joins TRBV28 and TRBJ2-7; 10 nucleotides agree with TRBD1. The V segment lost 6 bases and the J segment 0 bases; nucleotides outside the gene matches: 5. The CDR3 totals 15 residues. Germline V gives CDR1 MDHEN, CDR2 SYDVKM.

The CDR3 loop reads CASSVGESPLHF. CDR3 nucleotides: TGTGCCAGCAGTGTCGGGGAATCACCCCTCCACTTT. This chain links TRBV6-1 with TRBJ1-6; unclear D gene. Germline CDR1 and CDR2: MNHNS and SASEGT. This CDR3 contains 12 residues. Between the trimmed V and J ends, which lost 4 bases and 10 bases, there was a span of 8 bases.

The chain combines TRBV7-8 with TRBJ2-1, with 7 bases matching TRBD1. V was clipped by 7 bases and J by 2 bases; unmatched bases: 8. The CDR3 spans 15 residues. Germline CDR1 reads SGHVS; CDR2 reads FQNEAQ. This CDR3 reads CASTPDRVPYNEQFF. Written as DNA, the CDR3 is TGTGCCAGCACCCCCGACAGGGTGCCCTACAATGAGCAGTTCTTC.

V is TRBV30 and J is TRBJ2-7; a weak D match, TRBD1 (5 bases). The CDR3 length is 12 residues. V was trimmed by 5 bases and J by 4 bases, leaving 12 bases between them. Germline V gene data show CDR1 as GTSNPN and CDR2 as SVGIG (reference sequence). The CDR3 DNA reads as TGTGCCTGGGCGAGACAGTCGTACGAGCAGTACTTC. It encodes CAWARQSYEQYF.

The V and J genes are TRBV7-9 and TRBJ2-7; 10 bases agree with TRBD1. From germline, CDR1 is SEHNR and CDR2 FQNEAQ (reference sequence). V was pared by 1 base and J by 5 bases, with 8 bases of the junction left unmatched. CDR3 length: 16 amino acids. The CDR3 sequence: CASSLERGQGDNEQYF. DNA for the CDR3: TGTGCCAGCAGCTTAGAACGAGGACAGGGGGATAACGAGCAGTACTTC. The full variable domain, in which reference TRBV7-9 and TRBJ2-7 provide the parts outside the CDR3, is DTGVSQNPRHKITKRGQNVTFRCDPISEHNRLYWYRQTLGQGPEFLTYFQNEAQLEKSRLLSDRFSAERPKGSFSTLEIQRTEQGDSAMYLCASSLERGQGDNEQYFGPGTRLTVT.

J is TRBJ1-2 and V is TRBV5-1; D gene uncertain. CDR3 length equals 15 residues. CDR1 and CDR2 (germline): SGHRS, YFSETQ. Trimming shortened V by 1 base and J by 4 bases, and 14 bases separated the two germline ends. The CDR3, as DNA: TGCGCCAGCAGCTTGATCCCAGAGGAGGGCTATGGCTACACCTTC. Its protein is CASSLIPEEGYGYTF. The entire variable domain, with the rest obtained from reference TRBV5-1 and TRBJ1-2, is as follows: KAGVTQTPRYLIKTRGQQVTLSCSPISGHRSVSWYQQTPGQGLQFLFEYFSETQRNKGNFPGRFSGRQFSNSRSEMNVSTLELGDSALYLCASSLIPEEGYGYTFGSGTRLTVV.

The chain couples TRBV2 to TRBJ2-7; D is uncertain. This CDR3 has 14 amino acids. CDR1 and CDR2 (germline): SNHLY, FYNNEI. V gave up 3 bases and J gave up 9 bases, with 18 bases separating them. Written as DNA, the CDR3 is TGTGCCAGCAGTGAGGAAGGGATCTACGACGGGCAGTACTTC. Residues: CASSEEGIYDGQYF.

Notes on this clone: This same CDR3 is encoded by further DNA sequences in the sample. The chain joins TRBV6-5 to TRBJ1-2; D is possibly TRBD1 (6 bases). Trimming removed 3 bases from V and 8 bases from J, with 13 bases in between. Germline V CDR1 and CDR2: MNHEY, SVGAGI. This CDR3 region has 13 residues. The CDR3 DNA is TGTGCCAGCAGTTATCGGAGGGGGGAAGGCTACACCTTC. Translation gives CASSYRRGEGYTF.

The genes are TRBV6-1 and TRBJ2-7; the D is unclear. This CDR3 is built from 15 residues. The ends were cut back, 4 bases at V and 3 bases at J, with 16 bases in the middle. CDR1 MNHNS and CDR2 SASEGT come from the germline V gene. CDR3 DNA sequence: TGTGCCAGCAGTGCGTCCGGGCGGTCAGACTACGAGCAGTACTTC. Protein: CASSASGRSDYEQYF.

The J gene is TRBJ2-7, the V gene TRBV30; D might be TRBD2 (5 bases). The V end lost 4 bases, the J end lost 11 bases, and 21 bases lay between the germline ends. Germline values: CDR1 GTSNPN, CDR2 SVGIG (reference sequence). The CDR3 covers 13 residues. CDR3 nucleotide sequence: TGTGCCTGGAATCCGGGGTCCACATCCCGGGAGTACTTC. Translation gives CAWNPGSTSREYF.

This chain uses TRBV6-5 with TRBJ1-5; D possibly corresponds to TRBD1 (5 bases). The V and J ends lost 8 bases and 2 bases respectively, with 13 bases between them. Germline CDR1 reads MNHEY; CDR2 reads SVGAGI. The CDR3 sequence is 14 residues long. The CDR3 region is CASRKGTRNQPQHF. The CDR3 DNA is TGTGCCAGCCGGAAGGGGACCCGCAATCAGCCCCAGCATTTT.